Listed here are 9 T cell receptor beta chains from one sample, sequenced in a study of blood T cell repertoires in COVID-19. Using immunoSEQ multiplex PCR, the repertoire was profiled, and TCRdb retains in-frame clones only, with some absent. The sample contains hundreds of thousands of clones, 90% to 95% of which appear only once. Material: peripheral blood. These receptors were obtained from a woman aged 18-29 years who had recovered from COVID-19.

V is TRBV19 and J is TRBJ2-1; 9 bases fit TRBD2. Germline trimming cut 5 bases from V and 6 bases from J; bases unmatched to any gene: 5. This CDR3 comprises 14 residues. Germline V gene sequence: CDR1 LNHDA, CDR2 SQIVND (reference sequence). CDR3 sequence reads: CASSPRTSVNEQFF. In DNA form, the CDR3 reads TGTGCCAGTAGTCCTCGGACTAGCGTCAATGAGCAGTTCTTC.

CDR3 residues: CASSPSGTGWQYF. CDR3 DNA sequence: TGCGCCAGCAGCCCATCCGGGACAGGGTGGCAGTATTTT. The rearrangement joins TRBV5-1 to TRBJ2-3, with 9 bases fitting TRBD1. Germline loops: CDR1 SGHRS, CDR2 YFSETQ. V lost 4 bases, J lost 11 bases, and 8 bases stayed unmatched. CDR3 length equals 13 residues.

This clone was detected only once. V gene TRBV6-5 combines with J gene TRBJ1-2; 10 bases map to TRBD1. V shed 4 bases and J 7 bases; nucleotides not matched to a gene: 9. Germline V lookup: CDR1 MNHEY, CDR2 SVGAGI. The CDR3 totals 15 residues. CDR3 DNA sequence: TGTGCCAGCAGTTCCCCCCGGGACAGGGGACCTGGCTACACCTTC. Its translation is CASSSPRDRGPGYTF.

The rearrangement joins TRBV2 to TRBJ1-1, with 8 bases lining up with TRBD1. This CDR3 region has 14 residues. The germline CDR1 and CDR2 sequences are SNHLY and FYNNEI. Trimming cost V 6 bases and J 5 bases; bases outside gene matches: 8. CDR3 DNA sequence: TGTGCCAGCAGCGGTACAGGGGGTTGGACTGAAGCTTTCTTT. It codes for CASSGTGGWTEAFF. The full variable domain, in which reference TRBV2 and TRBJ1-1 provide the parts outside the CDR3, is EPEVTQTPSHQVTQMGQEVILRCVPISNHLYFYWYRQILGQKVEFLVSFYNNEISEKSEIFDDQFSVERPDGSNFTLKIRSTKLEDSAMYFCASSGTGGWTEAFFGQGTRLTVV.

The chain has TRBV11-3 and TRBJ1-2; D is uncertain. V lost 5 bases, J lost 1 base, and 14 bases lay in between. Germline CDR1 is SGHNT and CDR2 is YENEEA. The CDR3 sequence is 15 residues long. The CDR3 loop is CASSPGELYNYGYTF. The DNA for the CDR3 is TGTGCCAGCAGCCCCGGAGAGTTATATAACTATGGCTACACCTTC.

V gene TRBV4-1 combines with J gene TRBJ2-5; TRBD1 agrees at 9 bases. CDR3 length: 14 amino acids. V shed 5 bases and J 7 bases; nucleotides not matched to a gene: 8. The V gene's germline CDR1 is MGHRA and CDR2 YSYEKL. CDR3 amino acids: CASSLRDREGTQYF. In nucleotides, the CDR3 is TGCGCCAGCAGCTTACGGGACAGGGAGGGGACCCAGTACTTC.

This CDR3 is CASNGLAGYQETQYF. Here the CDR3 DNA reads TGTGCCAGCAATGGACTAGCGGGTTACCAAGAGACCCAGTACTTC. The chain couples TRBV7-2 to TRBJ2-5; the match to TRBD2 covers 11 bases. Trimming at V came to 7 bases and at J to 0 bases, leaving 4 bases not matched to a gene. The length of the CDR3 is 15 residues. The germline gives CDR1 SGHTA, CDR2 FQGNSA. The full variable domain, rest sourced from reference TRBV7-2 and TRBJ2-5, is GAGVSQSPSNKVTEKGKDVELRCDPISGHTALYWYRQSLGQGLEFLIYFQGNSAPDKSGLPSDRFSAERTGGSVSTLTIQRTQQEDSAVYLCASNGLAGYQETQYFGPGTRLLVL.

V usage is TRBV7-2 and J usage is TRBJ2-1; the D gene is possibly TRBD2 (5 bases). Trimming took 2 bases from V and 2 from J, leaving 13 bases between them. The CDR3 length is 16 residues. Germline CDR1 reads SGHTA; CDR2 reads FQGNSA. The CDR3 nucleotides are TGTGCCAGCAGCTTAAGTGGGAGCGGAACCTACAATGAGCAGTTCTTC. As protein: CASSLSGSGTYNEQFF.

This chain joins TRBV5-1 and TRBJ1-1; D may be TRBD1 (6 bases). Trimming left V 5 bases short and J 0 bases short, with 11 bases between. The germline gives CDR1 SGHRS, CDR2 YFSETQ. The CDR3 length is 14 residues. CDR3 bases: TGCGCCAGCAGACCTCAGGGGATGAACACTGAAGCTTTCTTT. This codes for CASRPQGMNTEAFF.